Following are 18 T cell receptor beta chains from one sample sequenced in a study of shared clonotypes between healthy human individuals. This table comes from immunoSEQ multiplex PCR, and its TCRdb copy is limited to in-frame clones, with some not included. The sample carries about a million clones, approximately 80% recorded once. The material sequenced was memory CD4+ T cells from PBMCs. Subset defined: CD45RA-negative fraction. The receptors were sampled from a man aged 18 to 35 in good health. Some clones in this sample may be carry-over from other donors' samples.

The gene calls are TRBV11-2 and TRBJ2-7; D might be TRBD1 (7 bases). The CDR3 has 15 residues. Germline lookup yields CDR1 SGHAT and CDR2 FQNNGV. Trimming removed 4 bases from V and 1 base from J, with 14 bases in between. CDR3 sequence: CASSSPGDSSYEQYF. CDR3 bases: TGTGCCAGCAGCTCCCCGGGGGACAGTTCCTACGAGCAGTACTTC.

The genes are TRBV5-5 and TRBJ2-1; a weak D match, TRBD2 (5 bases). The germline V gene has CDR1 SGHKS and CDR2 YYEKEE (reference sequence). The CDR3 length is 13 residues. Trimming pared 1 base from V and 7 bases from J, leaving 9 bases between. CDR3 in amino acids: CASSLWERNEQFF. The CDR3 region has the DNA TGTGCCAGCAGCTTGTGGGAGAGGAATGAGCAGTTCTTC.

The V gene is TRBV5-5, the J gene TRBJ2-4; 7 nucleotides align to TRBD1. With 4 bases clipped from V and 9 bases from J, the junction kept 10 bases outside the gene matches. This CDR3 has 14 amino acids. CDR1 and CDR2 (germline): SGHKS, YYEKEE (reference sequence). The CDR3 spells CASSPRGGAGIQYF. The CDR3, as DNA: TGTGCCAGCAGCCCCCGAGGGGGCGCGGGCATTCAGTACTTC.

The chain couples TRBV9 to TRBJ2-3, with TRBD2 matching over 9 bases. Unmatched junction bases numbered 5, after V lost 4 bases and J lost 2 bases. The V gene's germline CDR1 is SGDLS and CDR2 YYNGEE. This CDR3 is built from 15 residues. CDR3 coding DNA: TGTGCCAGCAGCTTTAGCGGGGGACCCACAGATACGCAGTATTTT. Amino acids: CASSFSGGPTDTQYF.

This sequence joins TRBV28 and TRBJ1-5; tentatively, D is TRBD1 (5 bases). The ends were cut back, 4 bases at V and 1 base at J, with 11 bases in the middle. Germline V gene lookup returns CDR1 MDHEN and CDR2 SYDVKM. This CDR3 spans 15 amino acids. The CDR3 DNA is TGTGCCAGCAGTTCGGAGACAGCAAGCAATCAGCCCCAGCATTTT. Protein sequence: CASSSETASNQPQHF.

J is TRBJ2-1 and V is TRBV29-1; 8 bases fit TRBD1. The CDR3 sequence is 11 residues long. The V segment lost 5 bases and the J segment 11 bases; nucleotides outside the gene matches: 5. The germline V gene encodes CDR1 SQVTM and CDR2 ANQGSEA. Here the CDR3 reads CSVTTGGQQFF. Here the CDR3 DNA reads TGCAGCGTTACTACAGGGGGTCAGCAGTTCTTC.

The V gene is TRBV5-1, the J gene TRBJ2-1, with 8 bases matching TRBD2. The length of the CDR3 is 16 residues. The V gene's germline CDR1 is SGHRS and CDR2 YFSETQ. Trimming cost V 4 bases and J 4 bases; bases outside gene matches: 10. The CDR3 bases are TGCGCCAGCAGCGTCCTTGGTAGCGGGGCATACAATGAGCAGTTCTTC. It specifies CASSVLGSGAYNEQFF.

The gene calls are TRBV7-3 and TRBJ2-3; possible D gene TRBD1, 5 bases. This CDR3 contains 15 residues. Between the trimmed V and J ends, which lost 1 base and 4 bases, there was a span of 12 bases. From germline, CDR1 is SGHTA and CDR2 FQGTGA. Written as DNA, the CDR3 is TGTGCCAGCAGCTTAAGGGGCCAAGACCCAGATACGCAGTATTTT. Amino acids: CASSLRGQDPDTQYF.

The rearrangement links TRBV2 to TRBJ1-3; D remains unclear. The CDR3 totals 15 residues. Trimming took off 1 base at V and 0 bases at J, with 7 bases between the two ends. Germline CDR1 SNHLY, CDR2 FYNNEI. The CDR3 bases are TGTGCCAGCAGTGAAGGGCCGCTCTCTGGAAACACCATATATTTT. Its translation is CASSEGPLSGNTIYF.

This chain connects TRBV10-1 to TRBJ1-2; TRBD1 might be the D (6 bases). V lost 3 bases to trimming and J lost 7 bases, with 9 bases between them. Germline V gives CDR1 WNHNN, CDR2 SYGVQD (reference sequence). The CDR3 totals 12 residues. The CDR3 DNA sequence: TGCGCCAGCAGTGAAAGCAGGGGTGGCTACACCTTC. Translating it yields CASSESRGGYTF.

The rearrangement joins TRBV30 to TRBJ2-2; D gene ambiguous. The CDR3 extends over 11 amino acids. Per the germline V gene, CDR1 is GTSNPN and CDR2 is SVGIG (reference sequence). V lost 4 bases, J lost 7 bases, and 7 bases lay in between. CDR3 in DNA: TGTGCCTGGAAGGGTAACGGGGAGCTGTTTTTT. Its protein product is CAWKGNGELFF.

This clone has a single count. This chain connects TRBV6-1 to TRBJ1-5; a weak D match, TRBD1 (5 bases). From germline, CDR1 is MNHNS and CDR2 SASEGT. Trimming removed 3 bases at V and 6 bases at J, with 9 bases between. CDR3 size: 13 residues. The CDR3 DNA sequence: TGTGCCAGCAGTGATCCAGGGACTCAGCCCCAGCATTTT. This codes for CASSDPGTQPQHF.

About this clone: This may be a read error: a much more frequent sequence differs by one nucleotide. At the DNA level, this CDR3 is encoded by other sequences in the same sample as well. The chain links TRBV30 to TRBJ1-2; maybe TRBD1 (6 bases). Per germline, CDR1 GTSNPN and CDR2 SVGIG (reference sequence). This CDR3 spans 14 amino acids. CDR3 coding DNA: TGTGCCTGGAGACGAGACAGGAGTAACTATAGCTACACCTTC. This codes for CAWRRDRSNYSYTF.

The gene calls are TRBV5-4 and TRBJ1-2; 9 bases are shared with TRBD1. This CDR3 has 15 residues. V trimming: 0 bases; J trimming: 8 bases; junction bases outside the gene matches: 8. In germline, CDR1 is SGHNT, CDR2 YYREEE (reference sequence). CDR3: CASSLDGTGLGGYTF. CDR3 DNA: TGTGCCAGCAGCTTGGATGGGACAGGGCTGGGAGGCTACACCTTC.

To note about this clone: This likely stems from a read error, as it lies one base from a far larger clone. Distinct nucleotide sequences in the sample also encode this CDR3. V and J are TRBV5-1 and TRBJ1-5, with TRBD1 identical over 7 bases. With 0 bases clipped from V and 6 bases from J, the junction kept 6 bases outside the gene matches. Germline assignment: CDR1 SGHRS and CDR2 YFSETQ. This CDR3 has 15 amino acids. CDR3 DNA: TGCGCCAGCAGCTTGGAGGGGGCCCGTGGTCAGCCCCAGCATTTT. This encodes CASSLEGARGQPQHF.

This chain joins TRBV6-6 and TRBJ1-3, with TRBD1 as a possible D gene (5 bases). V lost 9 bases and J lost 2, with 11 bases in between. Germline CDR1 reads MNHNY; CDR2 reads SVGAGI (reference sequence). The CDR3 extends over 13 amino acids. The CDR3, as DNA: TGTGCCAGTATCTGGGGGGCTGGAAACACCATATATTTT. It yields the protein CASIWGAGNTIYF.

This rearrangement joins TRBV2 to TRBJ2-1; TRBD1 might be the D (6 bases). Germline V CDR1 and CDR2: SNHLY, FYNNEI. This CDR3 has 17 amino acids. Between the trimmed V and J ends, which lost 0 bases and 6 bases, there was a span of 18 bases. DNA for the CDR3: TGTGCCAGCAGTGAAGCGGGGGCAGGCCCGCCCGGCAATGAGCAGTTCTTC. It is translated as CASSEAGAGPPGNEQFF.

This clone occurred a few times. The same CDR3 can be traced to other DNA sequences in this sample. The rearrangement uses TRBV28 and TRBJ1-5, with D unresolved. CDR1 is MDHEN, CDR2 SYDVKM, per germline. The CDR3 totals 12 residues. Trimming took 2 bases from V and 7 from J, leaving 6 bases between them. CDR3 protein: CASSLAGQPQHF. As DNA, the CDR3 is TGTGCCAGCAGTTTAGCTGGCCAGCCCCAGCATTTT.